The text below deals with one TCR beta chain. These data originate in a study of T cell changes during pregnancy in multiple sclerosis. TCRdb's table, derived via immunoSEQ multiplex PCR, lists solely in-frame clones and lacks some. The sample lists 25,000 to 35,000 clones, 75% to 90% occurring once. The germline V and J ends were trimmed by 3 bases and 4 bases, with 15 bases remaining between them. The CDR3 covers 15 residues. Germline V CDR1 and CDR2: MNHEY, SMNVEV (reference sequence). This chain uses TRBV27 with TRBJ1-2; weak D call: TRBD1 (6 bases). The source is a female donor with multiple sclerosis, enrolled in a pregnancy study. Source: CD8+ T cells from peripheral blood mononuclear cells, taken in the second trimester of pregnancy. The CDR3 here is CASSFTLGDTYGYTF. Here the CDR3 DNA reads TGTGCCAGCAGTTTTACCTTGGGGGACACCTATGGCTACACCTTC.